This T cell receptor (beta chain) was recorded in a study of cytomegalovirus exposure and HLA in healthy donors. V was pared by 5 bases and J by 2 bases, with 13 bases of the junction left unmatched. The CDR3 is 17 amino acids. Looked up from germline, CDR1 is GTSNPN and CDR2 is SVGIG (reference sequence). PCR involved 60 Vbeta and 13 Jbeta primers. The data were produced by immunoSEQ multiplex PCR, yet TCRdb's version contains in-frame clones alone and is incomplete. Here the sample spans around 96,000 clones, about 80% being singletons. The rearrangement uses TRBV30 and TRBJ2-3; 10 positions agree with TRBD1. This clonotype was obtained from a man in his thirties or forties in good health and CMV-seropositive. The sample taken for sequencing was PBMCs. As DNA, the CDR3 is TGTGCCTGGGGGAGACCGGGACAGGGGCTCGTCACAGATACGCAGTATTTT. Its translation is CAWGRPGQGLVTDTQYF.